A single sample is the source of the 7 T cell receptor beta chains below, sequenced in a study of blood T cell repertoires in COVID-19. Using immunoSEQ multiplex PCR, the repertoire was profiled, and TCRdb retains in-frame clones only, with some absent. The sample has 250,000 or so clones; approximately 84% are singletons. The sequencing input was PBMCs or T cells enriched from blood (not recorded which). The receptors originated from a woman between 45 and 60 years old who had been exposed to COVID-19.

This chain links TRBV7-2 with TRBJ2-1; maybe TRBD1 (6 bases). The CDR3 spans 12 residues. V dropped 8 bases and J dropped 8 bases, with 13 bases sitting between them. Germline V gene lookup returns CDR1 SGHTA and CDR2 FQGNSA. The CDR3 protein is CASSRGIDEQFF. In nucleotides, the CDR3 is TGTGCCAGCTCGAGGGGGATCGATGAGCAGTTCTTC.

This clone was counted once. The chain has TRBV28 and TRBJ1-1; the D gene is possibly TRBD1 (5 bases). The CDR3 consists of 17 residues. Germline V gene lookup returns CDR1 MDHEN and CDR2 SYDVKM. The germline V and J ends were trimmed by 6 bases and 0 bases, with 20 bases remaining between them. As DNA, the CDR3 is TGTGCCAGCAGGCTGGGGGGAACTAAAAAAATGAACACTGAAGCTTTCTTT. Amino acids: CASRLGGTKKMNTEAFF.

The chain joins TRBV2 to TRBJ1-5, with TRBD1 identical over 9 bases. The germline V gene encodes CDR1 SNHLY and CDR2 FYNNEI. The CDR3 has 16 residues. J lost 5 bases, V lost 7 bases, and 12 bases had no gene match. The CDR3: CASNTGGRNNHQPQHF. The CDR3 DNA reads TGTGCCAGCAATACAGGGGGCCGGAATAACCATCAGCCCCAGCATTTT.

The chain uses TRBV5-1 and TRBJ2-6; a possible D gene is TRBD1 (6 bases). Germline loops: CDR1 SGHRS, CDR2 YFSETQ. This CDR3 has 16 residues. The V and J ends lost 7 bases and 0 bases respectively, with 14 bases between them. DNA for the CDR3: TGCGCCAGCGCCGGGACACTGGCCTCTGGGGCCAACGTCCTGACTTTC. It translates to CASAGTLASGANVLTF.

The chain employs TRBV24-1 and TRBJ2-1; possible D gene TRBD2, 6 bases. Trimming left V 4 bases short and J 8 bases short, with 20 bases between. Per the germline V gene, CDR1 is KGHDR and CDR2 is SFDVKD. The CDR3 loop spans 16 amino acids. This CDR3 is CATSDPGRRGEDEQFF. The CDR3 DNA reads as TGTGCCACCAGTGACCCCGGGCGACGAGGGGAGGATGAGCAGTTCTTC.

V is TRBV7-2 and J is TRBJ2-3, with 7 bases fitting TRBD2. The germline V gene has CDR1 SGHTA and CDR2 FQGNSA. V was pared by 2 bases and J by 11 bases, with 10 bases of the junction left unmatched. This CDR3 spans 14 amino acids. The CDR3 loop is CASSLSGNPGGQYF. As DNA, the CDR3 is TGTGCCAGCAGCTTATCTGGGAACCCGGGGGGGCAGTATTTT.

The rearrangement uses TRBV7-9 and TRBJ1-1; possibly TRBD1 for D (5 bases). CDR3 size: 13 residues. With 5 bases removed from V and 4 bases from J, the gap between germline ends came to 11 bases. Germline lookup yields CDR1 SEHNR and CDR2 FQNEAQ (reference sequence). As DNA, the CDR3 is TGTGCCAGCAGCCCAGGGTTCCTCACTGAAGCTTTCTTT. Amino acids: CASSPGFLTEAFF.